This T cell receptor (beta chain) comes out of a study of blood T cells in healthy people across ages. This CDR3 is built from 15 residues. Per the germline V gene, CDR1 is MNHNY and CDR2 is SVGAGI (reference sequence). The V end lost 7 bases, the J end lost 4 bases, and 18 bases lay between the germline ends. Using a J-beta primer mix together with a sample-barcoded 5' primer, a second PCR was run for roughly 6 to 12 cycles. TCRdb passed the 5' RACE reads through MiXCR, listing each CDR3 protein once. The table shows approximately 760,000 distinct CDR3 sequences, with 20% to 25% occurring only once. This clonotype was seen only a few times. The same data also went into a second study, on T cells of mothers and their children. That investigation notes: When the second PCR was run, its M1S primer added sample barcodes and 2-4 random nucleotides. For each mother, over 9 million TCR beta CDR3 reads were obtained, and for each child, 2.5 million to 3 million.

Sequencing input: blood. This TCR derives from a boy younger than 18 in good health. This chain connects TRBV6-6 to TRBJ2-3; D gene uncertain. This CDR3 reads CASTILKAHADTQYF. The CDR3 region has the DNA TGTGCCAGCACTATACTTAAGGCTCATGCAGATACGCAGTATTTT.